One sample yielded the 25 T cell receptor beta chains listed below, sequenced in a study of cytomegalovirus exposure and HLA in healthy donors. The PCR employed 60 Vbeta primers together with 13 Jbeta primers. Sequenced by immunoSEQ multiplex PCR; TCRdb stores in-frame clones only, minus some. The profile covers a few hundred thousand clones, with 60% to 80% appearing a single time and roughly 1.9% taken by the ten largest. Sequencing was done on a sample of PBMCs. These receptors originate from a woman aged 25 to 39 in good health and CMV-seronegative.

This rearrangement joins TRBV7-8 to TRBJ2-3; the match to TRBD2 covers 7 bases. The CDR3 sequence is 13 residues long. V gave up 3 bases and J gave up 5 bases; unmatched junction bases: 2. Germline CDR1 reads SGHVS; CDR2 reads FQNEAQ. The CDR3 coding sequence is TGTGCCAGCAGCTTGCGGGAGAGAGATACGCAGTATTTT. Translation gives CASSLRERDTQYF.

The CDR3 coding sequence is TGTGCCAGCTCAGGTCGGGGGGGCACTGAAGCTTTCTTT. Protein: CASSGRGGTEAFF. The V and J genes are TRBV18 and TRBJ1-1; maybe TRBD1 (5 bases). The CDR3 is 13 residues long. CDR1 KGHSH and CDR2 LQKENI come from the germline V gene. V shed 5 bases and J shed 4 bases, with 11 bases lying between them.

V usage is TRBV19 and J usage is TRBJ2-5, with D possibly matching TRBD1 (5 bases). Germline V lookup: CDR1 LNHDA, CDR2 SQIVND (reference sequence). This CDR3 spans 14 amino acids. The V gene lost 2 bases and the J gene lost 4 bases, with 11 bases spanning the gap. CDR3: CASSISPGLETQYF. CDR3 sequence (DNA): TGTGCCAGTAGTATATCCCCAGGGCTAGAGACCCAGTACTTC.

V gene TRBV15 combines with J gene TRBJ1-1, with D possibly matching TRBD1 (6 bases). The germline V gene has CDR1 LNHNV and CDR2 YYDKDF (reference sequence). This CDR3 spans 17 amino acids. The V gene lost 4 bases and the J gene lost 2 bases, with 20 bases spanning the gap. CDR3: CATSKGTGRIYNTEAFF. The CDR3, as DNA: TGTGCCACCAGCAAAGGAACAGGGCGTATCTATAACACTGAAGCTTTCTTT.

The chain combines TRBV5-1 with TRBJ2-7, with 8 bases identical to TRBD2. CDR3 length equals 14 residues. Germline values: CDR1 SGHRS, CDR2 YFSETQ. The J segment lost 4 bases and the V segment lost 7 bases, leaving 10 bases of the junction unmatched. For the CDR3, the DNA is TGCGCCAGCTCCGACGGGAGCGGGGGTTACGAGCAGTACTTC. Protein: CASSDGSGGYEQYF.

This chain connects TRBV7-3 to TRBJ2-5; no clear D gene. Germline V gene sequence: CDR1 SGHTA, CDR2 FQGTGA. V lost 5 bases and J lost 6, with 22 bases in between. The CDR3 is made up of 16 amino acids. CDR3 sequence: CASSTEMQGEVKTQYF. The DNA of the CDR3 is TGTGCCAGCAGCACGGAAATGCAAGGCGAGGTAAAGACCCAGTACTTC.

The chain's CDR3 is CASSSQGAEAFF. CDR3 in DNA: TGTGCCAGCAGCTCACAGGGGGCTGAAGCTTTCTTT. The chain uses TRBV7-9 and TRBJ1-1, with TRBD1 matching over 8 bases. The V and J ends lost 4 bases and 6 bases, in that order; junction bases with no gene match: 1. The CDR3 has 12 amino acids. Per germline, CDR1 SEHNR and CDR2 FQNEAQ (reference sequence).

This clone was seen just once. This chain uses TRBV2 with TRBJ1-1; no clear D gene. The V end lost 0 bases, the J end lost 10 bases, and 9 bases lay between the germline ends. CDR1 is SNHLY, CDR2 FYNNEI, per germline. The CDR3 runs to 12 residues. This CDR3 is CASSEAASPAFF. The CDR3 DNA sequence: TGTGCCAGCAGTGAAGCTGCGTCCCCAGCTTTCTTT.

This chain connects TRBV7-3 to TRBJ2-1; D is uncertain. CDR1 and CDR2 from the germline V gene are SGHTA and FQGTGA. Trimming stripped 2 bases from V and 5 bases from J, with 7 bases between. The CDR3 consists of 13 residues. CDR3 sequence: CASSLELNNEQFF. DNA for the CDR3: TGTGCCAGCAGCTTAGAACTCAACAATGAGCAGTTCTTC.

The rearrangement links TRBV27 to TRBJ2-6, with 7 bases matching TRBD1. The CDR3 spans 17 residues. With V trimmed by 0 bases and J by 0 bases, 2 bases remained unmatched. Per germline, CDR1 MNHEY and CDR2 SMNVEV (reference sequence). The CDR3 here is CASSLSGGPSGANVLTF. The CDR3 region has the DNA TGTGCCAGCAGTTTATCAGGGGGCCCCTCTGGGGCCAACGTCCTGACTTTC.

CDR3 DNA: TGTGCCATCAGTGAGTCAATTGGCGGGAGCGGCTACAATGAGCAGTTCTTC. This encodes CAISESIGGSGYNEQFF. The J gene is TRBJ2-1, the V gene TRBV10-3; 7 bases are shared with TRBD2. The CDR3 runs 17 residues. Germline values: CDR1 ENHRY, CDR2 SYGVKD. The V segment lost 0 bases and the J segment 3 bases; nucleotides outside the gene matches: 8.

This clone appeared once. The chain links TRBV2 to TRBJ1-2; 7 bases map to TRBD1. With 9 bases clipped from V and 8 bases from J, the junction kept 6 bases outside the gene matches. The CDR3 totals 11 residues. Germline CDR1 and CDR2: SNHLY and FYNNEI. Here the CDR3 reads CASVTGWGYTF. CDR3 coding DNA: TGTGCCAGTGTGACAGGGTGGGGCTACACCTTC.

This clone was detected a few times. This rearrangement joins TRBV9 to TRBJ1-1; TRBD1 aligns across 9 bases. CDR3 length equals 16 residues. CDR1 and CDR2 from the germline V gene are SGDLS and YYNGEE. V trimming: 4 bases; J trimming: 8 bases; junction bases outside the gene matches: 15. The CDR3 sequence: CASSPQGAPGSFEAFF. DNA of the CDR3: TGTGCCAGCAGCCCACAGGGGGCACCTGGGTCTTTCGAAGCTTTCTTT.

The J gene is TRBJ2-5, the V gene TRBV5-6; D call uncertain. The better agreement between TRBJ2-7 and the DNA end casts doubt on the J call. The germline V gene has CDR1 SGHDT and CDR2 YYEEEE. This CDR3 is 14 amino acids long. The CDR3: CASSRLAEVHEQYF. In DNA form, the CDR3 reads TGTGCCAGCAGCCGGTTGGCAGAGGTGCACGAGCAGTACTTC.

The chain is built from TRBV6-1 and TRBJ1-1; 7 bases agree with TRBD1. The CDR3 runs to 13 residues. Losses at the gene ends were 7 bases for V and 2 bases for J; bases not matched to a gene: 4. Germline V CDR1 and CDR2: MNHNS, SASEGT. CDR3 protein: CASIRQGNTEAFF. The CDR3 nucleotides read TGTGCCAGCATACGACAGGGTAACACTGAAGCTTTCTTT.

The rearrangement uses TRBV15 and TRBJ2-7; TRBD2 agrees at 12 bases. Germline trimming cut 4 bases from V and 3 bases from J; bases unmatched to any gene: 7. CDR3 size: 16 residues. The germline gives CDR1 LNHNV, CDR2 YYDKDF (reference sequence). CDR3: CATSMSMGLAGYEQYF. CDR3 bases: TGTGCCACCAGCATGAGTATGGGACTAGCGGGCTACGAGCAGTACTTC. The full variable domain, rest sourced from reference TRBV15 and TRBJ2-7, is DAMVIQNPRYQVTQFGKPVTLSCSQTLNHNVMYWYQQKSSQAPKLLFHYYDKDFNNEADTPDNFQSRRPNTSFCFLDIRSPGLGDTAMYLCATSMSMGLAGYEQYFGPGTRLTVT.

This clone was detected once. The chain carries TRBV30 and TRBJ1-3, with a possible D match to TRBD1 (6 bases). The CDR3 loop spans 13 amino acids. Trimming stripped 8 bases from V and 0 bases from J, with 11 bases between. Germline CDR1 GTSNPN, CDR2 SVGIG (reference sequence). CDR3 loop: CAGGLLSGNTIYF. DNA for the CDR3: TGTGCCGGGGGCCTACTCTCTGGAAACACCATATATTTT.

This chain joins TRBV9 and TRBJ1-1, with 8 bases identical to TRBD1. The CDR3 has 16 residues. Germline CDR1 and CDR2: SGDLS and YYNGEE. V was pared by 0 bases and J by 3 bases, with 7 bases of the junction left unmatched. The CDR3 sequence is CASSVGPTGVDTEAFF. Written as DNA, the CDR3 is TGTGCCAGCAGCGTAGGTCCGACAGGGGTGGACACTGAAGCTTTCTTT.

The CDR3 region is CASSQIDSPGETQYF. CDR3 in DNA: TGTGCCAGCAGCCAGATCGACAGCCCTGGGGAGACCCAGTACTTC. This chain links TRBV14 with TRBJ2-5, with D possibly being TRBD1 (5 bases). CDR1 is SGHDN and CDR2 is FVKESK in the germline V gene. The CDR3 runs 15 residues. V dropped 3 bases and J dropped 5 bases, with 16 bases sitting between them.

V gene TRBV4-1 combines with J gene TRBJ2-1; tentatively, D is TRBD2 (5 bases). This CDR3 contains 15 residues. Germline loops: CDR1 MGHRA, CDR2 YSYEKL. The V gene lost 2 bases and the J gene lost 8 bases, with 16 bases spanning the gap. The CDR3: CASSQTGSLGDEQFF. CDR3 sequence (DNA): TGCGCCAGCAGCCAAACTGGGTCTTTGGGAGATGAGCAGTTCTTC.

This rearrangement joins TRBV4-1 to TRBJ2-5; TRBD2 matches at 9 bases. There are 16 residues in the CDR3. The V segment lost 0 bases and the J segment 4 bases; nucleotides outside the gene matches: 6. The germline CDR1 and CDR2 sequences are MGHRA and YSYEKL. The DNA of the CDR3 is TGCGCCAGCAGCCAAGACCGGGGACTAGCTCGAGAGACCCAGTACTTC. Translated, it gives CASSQDRGLARETQYF.

The genes are TRBV5-1 and TRBJ2-5, with a tentative D call TRBD1 (5 bases). Trimming removed 6 bases from V and 3 bases from J, with 15 bases in between. The germline V gene encodes CDR1 SGHRS and CDR2 YFSETQ. The CDR3 runs to 14 residues. The CDR3 region is CASNPLQAKETQYF. The CDR3 nucleotides read TGCGCCAGCAACCCCCTACAGGCAAAAGAGACCCAGTACTTC.

The chain has TRBV27 and TRBJ1-2, with D possibly matching TRBD1 (6 bases). The CDR3 spans 13 residues. Germline values: CDR1 MNHEY, CDR2 SMNVEV (reference sequence). The V end was cut by 8 bases, the J end by 3 bases, with 13 bases between. CDR3 amino acids: CASVGQRDYGYTF. DNA for the CDR3: TGTGCCAGCGTAGGACAGCGAGACTATGGCTACACCTTC.

J is TRBJ2-6 and V is TRBV4-1, with 9 positions matching TRBD1. With V trimmed by 1 base and J by 3 bases, 10 bases remained unmatched. From germline, CDR1 is MGHRA and CDR2 YSYEKL. The CDR3 length is 19 residues. The CDR3 region is CASSQARDRVKGGANVLTF. The CDR3, as DNA: TGCGCCAGCAGCCAAGCTCGGGACAGGGTTAAAGGTGGGGCCAACGTCCTGACTTTC.

The rearrangement joins TRBV7-2 to TRBJ2-7; 9 nucleotides match TRBD2. Germline V gene data show CDR1 as SGHTA and CDR2 as FQGNSA. The CDR3 extends over 14 amino acids. The V gene end was trimmed by 3 bases and the J gene end by 5 bases; junction bases not matched to a gene: 5. The CDR3 DNA is TGTGCCAGCAGCTTTGCGGGAGGGGGAAACGAGCAGTACTTC. It yields the protein CASSFAGGGNEQYF.